The 32 T cell receptor beta chains below come from one sample, sequenced in a study of blood T cell repertoires in COVID-19. Produced via immunoSEQ multiplex PCR; TCRdb's table is partial and in-frame only. The sample contains approximately 260,000 clones, 70% to 90% of which appear only once. Sequenced material: peripheral blood. Every receptor here comes from a woman aged 35 to 49 who had recovered from COVID-19.

This clone has only a few counts. The rearrangement links TRBV7-6 to TRBJ2-7; 12 nucleotides agree with TRBD1. J gave up 2 bases and V 4 bases, and 3 bases lay outside the gene matches. This CDR3 comprises 15 residues. CDR1 and CDR2 (germline): SGHVS, FNYEAQ. The CDR3 coding sequence is TGTGCCAGCAGCTCTGGGACAGGGGGCCCCTACGAGCAGTACTTC. It specifies CASSSGTGGPYEQYF.

This chain uses TRBV25-1 with TRBJ2-6, with 7 bases identical to TRBD1. Looked up from germline, CDR1 is MGHDK and CDR2 is SYGVNS. The CDR3 loop spans 17 amino acids. J lost 2 bases, V lost 2 bases, and 6 bases had no gene match. The CDR3, as DNA: TGTGCCAGCAGTGAAGACAGGGTGATTACTGGGGCCAACGTCCTGACTTTC. Residues: CASSEDRVITGANVLTF.

The rearrangement uses TRBV28 and TRBJ1-2; 10 bases are shared with TRBD1. J gave up 4 bases and V 6 bases, and 8 bases lay outside the gene matches. CDR3 length: 15 amino acids. Germline V gene lookup returns CDR1 MDHEN and CDR2 SYDVKM. CDR3 sequence reads: CASRSTGGLFYGYTF. The CDR3 coding sequence is TGTGCCAGCAGGTCGACAGGGGGCCTTTTCTATGGCTACACCTTC.

This clone was counted a few times. This chain links TRBV6-2 or TRBV6-3 with TRBJ2-7; 14 positions match TRBD2. CDR3 length: 16 residues. Germline-derived CDR1 and CDR2 are MNHEY and SVGEGT. Trimming at V came to 2 bases and at J to 1 base, leaving 1 base not matched to a gene. Written as DNA, the CDR3 is TGTGCCAGCAGTTACGGGACTAGCGGGGGTTCCTACGAGCAGTACTTC. It codes for CASSYGTSGGSYEQYF.

This clone was seen just once. The chain is built from TRBV4-3 and TRBJ1-2, with 8 bases aligning to TRBD1. Germline CDR1 reads LGHNA; CDR2 reads YSLEER. Trimming removed 1 base from V and 7 bases from J; junction bases left unmatched: 11. This CDR3 has 16 amino acids. The CDR3 DNA reads as TGCGCCAGCAGCCAAGTTGGGTCCGTGACAGGGGTTGGCTACACCTTC. Translated: CASSQVGSVTGVGYTF.

This clone was recorded only once. The J gene is TRBJ2-1, the V gene TRBV7-9; D unresolved. V dropped 4 bases and J dropped 10 bases, with 8 bases sitting between them. The CDR3 sequence is 11 residues long. Germline loops: CDR1 SEHNR, CDR2 FQNEAQ (reference sequence). The chain's CDR3 is CASSSGREQFF. Here the CDR3 DNA reads TGTGCCAGCAGCTCCGGTCGGGAGCAGTTCTTC.

The CDR3 region has the DNA TGCGCCAGCAGCTGGGGACAGGGCCACACTGAAGCTTTCTTT. Its translation is CASSWGQGHTEAFF. V is TRBV5-1 and J is TRBJ1-1; TRBD1 agrees at 9 bases. V shed 3 bases, J shed 3 bases, and the junction held 3 bases outside the gene matches. The CDR3 contains 14 residues. Germline-derived CDR1 and CDR2 are SGHRS and YFSETQ.

This chain links TRBV2 with TRBJ1-2; D is perhaps TRBD1 (5 bases). Looked up from germline, CDR1 is SNHLY and CDR2 is FYNNEI. The CDR3 consists of 12 residues. Trimming shortened V by 7 bases and J by 1 base, and 7 bases separated the two germline ends. The CDR3 nucleotides are TGTGCCAGCATAAGGGGTAACTATGGCTACACCTTC. This encodes CASIRGNYGYTF.

This rearrangement joins TRBV5-6 to TRBJ2-3; 7 positions match TRBD2. Per germline, CDR1 SGHDT and CDR2 YYEEEE. The V segment lost 2 bases and the J segment 4 bases; nucleotides outside the gene matches: 7. The CDR3 spans 15 residues. DNA of the CDR3: TGTGCCAGCAGCTTCCCTGGGAGGGTAGCAGATACGCAGTATTTT. It yields the protein CASSFPGRVADTQYF. The whole variable domain, filled in from reference TRBV5-6 and TRBJ2-3, reads DAGVTQSPTHLIKTRGQQVTLRCSPKSGHDTVSWYQQALGQGPQFIFQYYEEEERQRGNFPDRFSGHQFPNYSSELNVNALLLGDSALYLCASSFPGRVADTQYFGPGTRLTVL.

This sequence joins TRBV6-2 or TRBV6-3 and TRBJ1-5; D unclear. CDR3 length equals 15 residues. Germline CDR1 MNHEY, CDR2 SVGEGT. The V and J ends lost 2 bases and 3 bases respectively, with 11 bases between them. For the CDR3, the DNA is TGTGCCAGCAGTTACGAGGGCGGATACAATCAGCCCCAGCATTTT. This gives the protein CASSYEGGYNQPQHF.

The chain links TRBV3-1 (or the pseudogene TRBV3-2) to TRBJ2-1, with 8 bases matching TRBD2. Trimming at V came to 5 bases and at J to 5 bases, leaving 8 bases not matched to a gene. Germline lookup yields CDR1 LGHDT and CDR2 YNNKEL (reference sequence). The CDR3 loop spans 15 amino acids. CDR3 bases: TGTGCCAGCAGCTTTCTAGCGGGTCGGAACAATGAGCAGTTCTTC. Encoded protein: CASSFLAGRNNEQFF.

CDR3 in amino acids: CASSLTSGRTTGELFF. CDR3 coding DNA: TGCGCCAGCAGCCTGACTAGCGGGAGAACTACCGGGGAGCTGTTTTTT. V is TRBV5-1 and J is TRBJ2-2; 12 bases are shared with TRBD2. The CDR3 extends over 16 amino acids. V lost 4 bases and J lost 5; bases outside the gene matches: 6. The germline V gene encodes CDR1 SGHRS and CDR2 YFSETQ.

In nucleotides, the CDR3 is TGCGCCAGCAGCCTGTGGACAGGTTCCTTGGGGAATGAGCAGTTCTTC. Residues: CASSLWTGSLGNEQFF. The rearrangement joins TRBV5-1 to TRBJ2-1; the match to TRBD1 covers 7 bases. This CDR3 contains 16 residues. V lost 4 bases, J lost 7 bases, and 14 bases stayed unmatched. Per germline, CDR1 SGHRS and CDR2 YFSETQ.

The V call is TRBV19, the J call TRBJ2-7; TRBD1 aligns across 8 bases. V lost 3 bases, J lost 0 bases, and 10 bases stayed unmatched. The CDR3 covers 17 residues. The germline CDR1 and CDR2 sequences are LNHDA and SQIVND (reference sequence). In DNA, the CDR3 is TGTGCCAGTAGTATCCGGGGCCAGGGGGCACCCTCCTACGAGCAGTACTTC. This encodes CASSIRGQGAPSYEQYF.

V and J are TRBV2 and TRBJ1-2, with a weak D call TRBD1 (5 bases). There are 13 residues in the CDR3. Germline lookup yields CDR1 SNHLY and CDR2 FYNNEI. The ends were cut back, 7 bases at V and 2 bases at J, with 11 bases in the middle. Written as DNA, the CDR3 is TGTGCCAGCAAGGCAGGGCCGAACTATGGCTACACCTTC. It yields the protein CASKAGPNYGYTF.

The chain couples TRBV27 to TRBJ1-3, with D uncertain. Germline CDR1 is MNHEY and CDR2 is SMNVEV (reference sequence). The CDR3 totals 15 residues. The ends were cut back, 2 bases at V and 4 bases at J, with 12 bases in the middle. The CDR3, as DNA: TGTGCCAGCAGTTTACGGGGTCGTCAGGGAAACACCATATATTTT. This gives the protein CASSLRGRQGNTIYF.

This sequence joins TRBV6-5 and TRBJ2-7, with 8 bases identical to TRBD1. The CDR3 has 14 residues. Trimming removed 6 bases from V and 6 bases from J; junction bases left unmatched: 10. In germline, CDR1 is MNHEY, CDR2 SVGAGI. The CDR3 DNA follows: TGTGCCAGCAGCGCCATCCAGGGGGCAATCGAGCAGTACTTC. Translating gives CASSAIQGAIEQYF.

The chain is built from TRBV5-6 and TRBJ2-7; TRBD1 matches at 10 bases. The CDR3 has 14 residues. CDR1 is SGHDT, CDR2 YYEEEE, per germline. J was trimmed by 5 bases and V by 3 bases; bases with no gene match: 5. In DNA form, the CDR3 reads TGTGCCAGCAGCTGGGGACAGGGGATGAACGAGCAGTACTTC. This encodes CASSWGQGMNEQYF.

This chain uses TRBV4-2 with TRBJ1-5; 8 nucleotides agree with TRBD1. Germline-derived CDR1 and CDR2 are LGHNA and YNFKEQ. The CDR3 loop spans 18 amino acids. J lost 1 base, V lost 3 bases, and 11 bases had no gene match. CDR3 coding DNA: TGTGCCAGCAGCCAGGATTTGAGTAACAGGGGGAGCAATCAGCCCCAGCATTTT. The encoded protein is CASSQDLSNRGSNQPQHF.

Regarding this clone: Other DNA sequences in the same sample also yield this CDR3. This chain uses TRBV5-1 with TRBJ2-6; 7 nucleotides agree with TRBD1. CDR1 is SGHRS and CDR2 is YFSETQ in the germline V gene. The CDR3 has 18 amino acids. The J segment lost 0 bases and the V segment lost 2 bases, leaving 8 bases of the junction unmatched. CDR3 bases: TGCGCCAGCAGCTTATCGGGACAGCCAAACTCTGGGGCCAACGTCCTGACTTTC. Protein product: CASSLSGQPNSGANVLTF.

The gene calls are TRBV6-1 and TRBJ2-5; 7 nucleotides match TRBD1. This CDR3 region has 15 residues. J lost 1 base, V lost 1 base, and 3 bases had no gene match. CDR1 and CDR2 (germline): MNHNS, SASEGT. The CDR3 protein is CASSEEAGGQETQYF. Here the CDR3 DNA reads TGTGCCAGCAGTGAAGAGGCAGGGGGCCAAGAGACCCAGTACTTC.

For the CDR3, the DNA is TGTGCCAGCAGCTCACAACGGACAGGGCAAATTAGCTCCTACAATGAGCAGTTCTTC. Amino acid sequence: CASSSQRTGQISSYNEQFF. The chain has TRBV7-3 and TRBJ2-1; TRBD1 agrees at 8 bases. CDR1 and CDR2 (germline): SGHTA, FQGTGA. Trimming removed 4 bases from V and 0 bases from J; junction bases left unmatched: 14. The length of the CDR3 is 19 residues.

V is TRBV4-1 and J is TRBJ1-2, with 9 bases lining up with TRBD1. With V trimmed by 2 bases and J by 5 bases, 9 bases remained unmatched. Germline assignment: CDR1 MGHRA and CDR2 YSYEKL. CDR3 length: 16 residues. The CDR3: CASSQIPGTGSYGYTF. CDR3 bases: TGCGCCAGCAGCCAAATTCCGGGGACAGGGTCTTATGGCTACACCTTC.

The chain combines TRBV28 with TRBJ2-4; D is undetermined. Looked up from germline, CDR1 is MDHEN and CDR2 is SYDVKM. CDR3 size: 13 residues. Trimming took 8 bases from V and 3 from J, leaving 11 bases between them. The CDR3 DNA reads TGTGCCAGCCGAGGAGTAGTCAAAAACATTCAGTACTTC. Encoded protein: CASRGVVKNIQYF.

The V and J genes are TRBV5-8 and TRBJ2-5; D perhaps matches TRBD1 (5 bases). In germline, CDR1 is SGHTS, CDR2 YDEGEE. V dropped 7 bases and J dropped 5 bases, with 18 bases sitting between them. This CDR3 contains 14 residues. The CDR3 DNA reads TGTGCCAGCGGCACAGGTTCCCGGCGGGAGACCCAGTACTTC. It encodes CASGTGSRRETQYF.

CDR3 loop: CATSSRGAWETQYF. DNA of the CDR3: TGTGCCACCTCCAGCCGGGGGGCCTGGGAGACCCAGTACTTC. This rearrangement joins TRBV15 to TRBJ2-5, with D possibly TRBD2 on 7 matching bases. The germline CDR1 and CDR2 sequences are LNHNV and YYDKDF (reference sequence). Trimming pared 8 bases from V and 5 bases from J, leaving 18 bases between. The CDR3 contains 14 residues.

This clone has just a few counts. The V and J genes are TRBV4-1 and TRBJ1-3; 8 bases map to TRBD1. The germline V gene encodes CDR1 MGHRA and CDR2 YSYEKL. CDR3 length: 16 residues. Trimming took 4 bases from V and 2 from J; bases not matched to a gene: 7. CDR3 region: CASSLTTGAAGNTIYF. DNA of the CDR3: TGCGCCAGCAGCCTTACGACAGGGGCGGCTGGAAACACCATATATTTT.

The chain couples TRBV29-1 to TRBJ1-2; 10 bases are shared with TRBD1. V was pared by 6 bases and J by 1 base, with 23 bases of the junction left unmatched. Germline V gene sequence: CDR1 SQVTM, CDR2 ANQGSEA. The length of the CDR3 is 20 residues. This chain's CDR3 is CSVMTVKSGTGAINNYGYTF. As DNA, the CDR3 is TGCAGCGTGATGACGGTAAAAAGCGGGACAGGGGCTATCAATAACTATGGCTACACCTTC.

This chain links TRBV7-2 with TRBJ2-6, with TRBD1 matching over 8 bases. V trimming: 5 bases; J trimming: 1 base; junction bases outside the gene matches: 1. Germline V gives CDR1 SGHTA, CDR2 FQGNSA. This CDR3 is built from 15 residues. Here the CDR3 reads CASSDRGSGANVLTF. For the CDR3, the DNA is TGTGCCAGCAGCGACAGGGGTTCTGGGGCCAACGTCCTGACTTTC.

The chain joins TRBV6-2 or TRBV6-3 to TRBJ2-7; D might be TRBD1 (6 bases). CDR3 length equals 14 residues. V lost 4 bases, J lost 2 bases, and 12 bases lay in between. Germline CDR1 MNHEY, CDR2 SVGEGT. This CDR3 reads CASSSDRTTYEQYF. The DNA of the CDR3 is TGTGCCAGCAGTTCAGACAGGACAACCTACGAGCAGTACTTC.

The chain links TRBV6-2 or TRBV6-3 to TRBJ2-2, with D possibly being TRBD2 (5 bases). CDR1 MNHEY and CDR2 SVGEGT come from the germline V gene. The V end was cut by 5 bases, the J end by 4 bases, with 17 bases between. CDR3 size: 16 residues. CDR3 in DNA: TGTGCCAGCAGTGCTCATAGCGCCTTGGGCACCGGGGAGCTGTTTTTT. This translates into CASSAHSALGTGELFF.

The chain has TRBV6-5 and TRBJ2-7, with 9 nucleotides matching TRBD1. The junction had 6 bases not matched to a gene; V was cut back by 5 bases and J by 1 base. Germline V gene data show CDR1 as MNHEY and CDR2 as SVGAGI. The CDR3 is 15 amino acids. The CDR3 DNA is TGTGCCAGCAGTACCTTCGGGACAGGGTCCTACGAGCAGTACTTC. Translation: CASSTFGTGSYEQYF.